This TCR beta chain was found in a study of spatial heterogeneity in lung cancer (dated by TCRdb to between 2017 and 2020). For the wider study: Beta-chain transcripts were consistently detected in greater numbers than alpha-chain transcripts, which likely reflected higher beta-chain transcript abundance. Both alpha and beta chains were TCR-sequenced in samples taken at surgery, namely 220 tumor regions, 63 to 70 matched nontumor lung samples and about 54 PBMC samples. The study quantitatively compared TCR alpha and beta repertoires across multiple tumor regions, matched nontumor lung and blood in non-small cell lung cancer. Nonsynonymous mutation counts, determined by whole-exome sequencing of tumor tissue, were related to TCR repertoire features. In the raw uncorrected reads, each unique combination of TCR and UMI appeared more than ten times on average.

V was cut back by 1 base and J by 2 bases, leaving a gap of 8 bases between them. The CDR3 runs 15 amino acids, cysteine and phenylalanine included. Only the CDR3 portion is preserved as DNA: 45 bases, with reading frame beginning at the first base. CDR1 and CDR2 (LGHNA, YSLEER) derive from the germline V gene. What this sample's time point label stands for: sample taken at primary tumor resection. Whole RNA extracted from tumor and nontumor lung tissue, or from cryopreserved PBMC samples, was used for TCR sequencing without cell sorting. The donors were fewer than 90 patients from the lung TRACERx cohort who had early-stage, untreated non-small cell lung cancer. Only patients for whom sufficient RNA was available from at least two tumor regions were selected for TCR sequencing. Library preparation was by 5' RACE. This sample was sequenced with a NextSeq 500. To allow correction of PCR and sequencing errors, the TCR library protocol tagged every TCR cDNA molecule with a unique molecular identifier. In the authors' own workflow: TCR identification, UMI-based error correction and CDR3 extraction were performed with Decombinator tools. Expanded TCRs were defined as those above a frequency of 2 per 1,000, corresponding to the top 1% of the tumor frequency distribution. Each repertoire was subsampled 100 times to 5,000 TCRs, after which Renyi diversity was computed with the R vegan package. To build CDR3 similarity networks, amino acid triplet string-kernel similarity was used, and CDR3s were connected when their pairwise similarity was above 0.82. The public reads were reanalyzed by TCRdb: fastp trimming at Q25, MiXCR alignment, in-frame beta chains only. Every CDR3 protein is listed once, alongside the most common genes and DNA of its rows. For this entry, the V and J calls and clone size follow TCRdb and not the study's own pipeline. This sample comprises approximately 44,000 distinct CDR3 sequences, 12% to 15% of them detected only once. The top ten clonotypes cover 50% to 65% of the sample.

The investigation overall reported the following: Confirming at a functional level the hypothesis that regional TCRs recognize regional mutations was considered to require additional single-cell paired TCR alpha and beta sequencing. Ubiquitous expanded tumor TCRs were found in blood more often at tumor resection than at routine follow-up.

About this clonotype itself: This receptor's antigen is unknown. No base qualities exist here, and no much larger clone lies one base off it.

Material: PBMCs, obtained at surgery. The chain is made from TRBV4-3 and TRBJ2-2, with the identity of the D gene unclear. This clonotype originated in a male donor with early-stage non-small cell lung cancer. The CDR3 amino acid sequence is: CASSQAPGNTGELFF. The bases read TGCGCCAGCAGCCAAGCTCCCGGTAACACCGGGGAGCTGTTTTTT.